A single sample gave rise to the 13 T cell receptor beta chains below, sequenced in a study of shared clonotypes between healthy human individuals. Only in-frame clones appear in the TCRdb table, and some are missing; sequencing was by immunoSEQ multiplex PCR. This table holds 1.6 million or so clones, about 96% found once. Sequencing was done on a sample of naive CD4+ T cells sorted from blood. Subset meaning: CD45RA+ positively selected. These receptors were collected from a man younger than 45 in good health.

This sequence joins TRBV21-1 and TRBJ2-5; the DNA was not compared with TRBD1, the D call given in the table. TRBV21-1 is labeled a pseudogene. The CDR3 is 15 amino acids. The CDR3, as DNA: TGTGCCAGCAGCAAAGGGAAGCGACAGGGGGAGACCCAGTACTTC. As protein: CASSKGKRQGETQYF.

The V call is TRBV5-4, the J call TRBJ2-2; 8 nucleotides align to TRBD1. The germline CDR1 and CDR2 sequences are SGHNT and YYREEE (reference sequence). Trimming at V came to 4 bases and at J to 8 bases, leaving 13 bases not matched to a gene. The CDR3 covers 16 residues. The CDR3 spells CASSKIQGGFFGELFF. In DNA, the CDR3 is TGTGCCAGCAGCAAGATACAGGGGGGTTTTTTTGGGGAGCTGTTTTTT.

This clone was counted a single time. The J gene is TRBJ2-3, the V gene TRBV6-5; D possibly matches TRBD1 or TRBD2 (6 bases each). V gave up 7 bases and J gave up 3 bases, with 17 bases separating them. This CDR3 has 15 residues. Germline lookup yields CDR1 MNHEY and CDR2 SVGAGI. CDR3 bases: TGTGCCAGCACCCCGAGGGGGGTTGGGACAGATACGCAGTATTTT. Translation: CASTPRGVGTDTQYF.

The chain couples TRBV29-1 to TRBJ2-7; unclear D gene. Looked up from germline, CDR1 is SQVTM and CDR2 is ANQGSEA. V was clipped by 4 bases and J by 0 bases, with 10 bases between them. The CDR3 runs to 13 residues. The CDR3 DNA is TGCAGCGTTGTTTGGCTCCTCTCCTACGAGCAGTACTTC. It specifies CSVVWLLSYEQYF.

The chain joins TRBV11-3 to TRBJ2-5; D is unresolved. V gave up 1 base and J gave up 7 bases, with 10 bases separating them. This CDR3 comprises 13 residues. The germline V gene encodes CDR1 SGHNT and CDR2 YENEEA. The CDR3 coding sequence is TGTGCCAGCAGCTTAGCTCCCGCAACGACCCAGTACTTC. It codes for CASSLAPATTQYF.

The chain carries TRBV10-1 and TRBJ2-5, with TRBD1 matching over 7 bases. Trimming cost V 5 bases and J 0 bases; bases outside gene matches: 6. This CDR3 contains 15 residues. Germline CDR1 and CDR2: WNHNN and SYGVQD (reference sequence). CDR3 residues: CASSPAGTDQETQYF. CDR3 nucleotides: TGCGCCAGCAGTCCGGCCGGGACAGACCAAGAGACCCAGTACTTC.

The chain uses TRBV19 and TRBJ1-3, with unresolved D. The V gene lost 6 bases and the J gene lost 0 bases, with 12 bases spanning the gap. The CDR3 sequence is 15 residues long. Germline CDR1 LNHDA, CDR2 SQIVND (reference sequence). The CDR3 region is CASRPTGSSGNTIYF. In nucleotides, the CDR3 is TGTGCCAGTAGACCGACCGGGAGCTCTGGAAACACCATATATTTT.

The chain joins TRBV4-2 to TRBJ1-5, with 7 bases identical to TRBD1. The length of the CDR3 is 18 residues. Germline values: CDR1 LGHNA, CDR2 YNFKEQ. J was trimmed by 3 bases and V by 1 base; bases with no gene match: 12. The CDR3 is CASSQVGAAQGNNQPQHF. CDR3 nucleotide sequence: TGTGCCAGCAGCCAAGTGGGGGCGGCACAGGGGAACAATCAGCCCCAGCATTTT.

The V gene is TRBV18, the J gene TRBJ2-6, with TRBD1 matching over 10 bases. Per the germline V gene, CDR1 is KGHSH and CDR2 is LQKENI. The CDR3 consists of 19 residues. Trimming at V came to 1 base and at J to 2 bases, leaving 8 bases not matched to a gene. CDR3 DNA sequence: TGTGCCAGCTCACCACTAGGTGGGACAGGGGCGACTGGGGCCAACGTCCTGACTTTC. Translating it yields CASSPLGGTGATGANVLTF.

This clone showed up just once. The chain recombines TRBV2 with TRBJ2-7, with no clear D. The V end lost 5 bases, the J end lost 3 bases, and 17 bases lay between the germline ends. The CDR3 covers 15 residues. Germline CDR1 reads SNHLY; CDR2 reads FYNNEI. DNA for the CDR3: TGTGCCAGCAGTACACAGCCACCACCCAGCTACGAGCAGTACTTC. Residues: CASSTQPPPSYEQYF.

This clone has a single count. The genes are TRBV28 and TRBJ1-5; unclear D gene. Germline V gene data show CDR1 as MDHEN and CDR2 as SYDVKM. The CDR3 spans 16 residues. V dropped 6 bases and J dropped 5 bases, with 20 bases sitting between them. CDR3 sequence reads: CASSSGSPRRHQPQHF. DNA for the CDR3: TGTGCCAGCAGCTCTGGGTCACCGAGAAGGCATCAGCCCCAGCATTTT. Complete variable domain (other parts from reference TRBV28 and TRBJ1-5): DVKVTQSSRYLVKRTGEKVFLECVQDMDHENMFWYRQDPGLGLRLIYFSYDVKMKEKGDIPEGYSVSREKKERFSLILESASTNQTSMYLCASSSGSPRRHQPQHFGDGTRLSIL.

This clone was seen more than once but under ten times. Other DNA sequences of this sample code for an identical CDR3. The chain employs TRBV18 and TRBJ2-5; D uncertain. The CDR3 length is 11 residues. V was pared by 3 bases and J by 5 bases, with 4 bases between. Germline values: CDR1 KGHSH, CDR2 LQKENI. CDR3 amino acids: CASSPGETQYF. The DNA for the CDR3 is TGTGCCAGCTCACCCGGGGAGACCCAGTACTTC.

This chain links TRBV5-5 with TRBJ1-4, with D unclear. There are 13 residues in the CDR3. V gave up 1 base and J gave up 5 bases, with 6 bases separating them. Germline CDR1 is SGHKS and CDR2 is YYEKEE (reference sequence). CDR3 protein: CASSLYENEKLFF. The CDR3 region has the DNA TGTGCCAGCAGCTTGTACGAAAATGAAAAACTGTTTTTT.